The 28 T cell receptor beta chains presented below share a single source sample, sequenced in a study of blood T cell repertoires in COVID-19. The protocol was immunoSEQ multiplex PCR, while the TCRdb copy is restricted to in-frame clones and leaves out a portion. Here the sample spans over 150,000 clones, about 85% being singletons. Sequenced: peripheral blood. These receptors were collected from a man at least 80 years old with COVID-19, enrolled during active disease.

The V gene is TRBV2, the J gene TRBJ1-5; 7 nucleotides line up with TRBD1. CDR1 SNHLY and CDR2 FYNNEI come from the germline V gene. This CDR3 region has 14 residues. Trimming took 6 bases from V and 6 from J; bases not matched to a gene: 8. In nucleotides, the CDR3 is TGTGCCAGCAGGGAATCGGACAGGAGTCAGCCCCAGCATTTT. Protein: CASRESDRSQPQHF.

The V gene is TRBV7-6, the J gene TRBJ2-3, with D tentatively TRBD1 (5 bases). The CDR3 is 15 residues long. The germline V and J ends were trimmed by 4 bases and 0 bases, with 11 bases remaining between them. CDR1 is SGHVS and CDR2 is FNYEAQ in the germline V gene. The CDR3 nucleotides read TGTGCCAGCAGCTCACAGGAGAAGAGCACAGATACGCAGTATTTT. Translating it yields CASSSQEKSTDTQYF.

This clone was detected only a few times. V usage is TRBV12-3 or TRBV12-4 and J usage is TRBJ1-5; the D is unclear. There are 13 residues in the CDR3. The V end was cut by 4 bases, the J end by 5 bases, with 9 bases between. In DNA form, the CDR3 reads TGTGCCAGCAGTTCCAACAGAGATCAGCCCCAGCATTTT. Amino acid sequence: CASSSNRDQPQHF.

V is TRBV4-3 and J is TRBJ2-2; 8 nucleotides line up with TRBD1. The CDR3 contains 15 residues. Per the germline V gene, CDR1 is LGHNA and CDR2 is YSLEER. J was trimmed by 0 bases and V by 6 bases; bases with no gene match: 3. The CDR3: CASSLGQANTGELFF. DNA for the CDR3: TGCGCCAGCAGTCTGGGACAGGCGAACACCGGGGAGCTGTTTTTT.

CDR3 protein: CASSRSRGMNTEAFF. The CDR3 bases are TGCGCCAGCAGCCGATCCAGGGGTATGAACACTGAAGCTTTCTTT. The V call is TRBV4-1, the J call TRBJ1-1; D is perhaps TRBD1 (6 bases). From germline, CDR1 is MGHRA and CDR2 YSYEKL. V lost 4 bases, J lost 0 bases, and 12 bases lay in between. This CDR3 spans 15 amino acids.

The gene calls are TRBV5-6 and TRBJ2-1, with 12 bases identical to TRBD2. Germline V lookup: CDR1 SGHDT, CDR2 YYEEEE. Germline trimming cut 2 bases from V and 4 bases from J; bases unmatched to any gene: 4. This CDR3 comprises 16 residues. Here the CDR3 reads CASSFLGTSGYNEQFF. The CDR3 DNA is TGTGCCAGCAGCTTTCTCGGGACTAGCGGGTACAATGAGCAGTTCTTC.

As regards this clone: This sample includes further DNA sequences coding for the same CDR3. The J gene is TRBJ2-7, the V gene TRBV19, with 7 nucleotides matching TRBD1. Germline CDR1 reads LNHDA; CDR2 reads SQIVND (reference sequence). The CDR3 sequence is 15 residues long. V was clipped by 1 base and J by 2 bases; unmatched bases: 5. The CDR3 DNA is TGTGCCAGTAGTATAGGCGTTGGACAGGCCTACGAGCAGTACTTC. This encodes CASSIGVGQAYEQYF.

The rearrangement uses TRBV27 and TRBJ2-1; 7 nucleotides match TRBD1. Losses at the gene ends were 6 bases for V and 7 bases for J; bases not matched to a gene: 9. Germline CDR1 MNHEY, CDR2 SMNVEV (reference sequence). CDR3 size: 14 residues. DNA of the CDR3: TGTGCCAGCAGCCCGACAGGGCGGTTTAATGAGCAGTTCTTC. Translation gives CASSPTGRFNEQFF.

The V and J genes are TRBV7-2 and TRBJ2-2; no clear D gene. The CDR3 extends over 13 amino acids. V was pared by 1 base and J by 6 bases, with 6 bases between. Germline V CDR1 and CDR2: SGHTA, FQGNSA. The CDR3 DNA sequence: TGTGCCAGCAGCTTAGTAACATCCGGGGAGCTGTTTTTT. Its translation is CASSLVTSGELFF.

The V and J genes are TRBV5-5 and TRBJ1-6, with D possibly TRBD1 on 6 matching bases. The V end was cut by 2 bases, the J end by 0 bases, with 9 bases between. Germline V CDR1 and CDR2: SGHKS, YYEKEE (reference sequence). This CDR3 is built from 16 residues. The CDR3 region has the DNA TGTGCCAGCAGCTTCCGGGACACCTCCTATAATTCACCCCTCCACTTT. It specifies CASSFRDTSYNSPLHF.

J is TRBJ1-1 and V is TRBV11-2; possible D gene TRBD1, 5 bases. CDR1 is SGHAT, CDR2 FQNNGV, per germline. The CDR3 loop spans 12 amino acids. Trimming took off 0 bases at V and 11 bases at J, with 10 bases between the two ends. CDR3 sequence (DNA): TGTGCCAGCAGCTTAGACGGGGCGGGGGCTTTCTTT. Amino acids: CASSLDGAGAFF.

The chain uses TRBV3-1 (or the pseudogene TRBV3-2) and TRBJ1-2; 8 bases line up with TRBD1. Germline CDR1 reads LGHDT; CDR2 reads YNNKEL (reference sequence). The CDR3 is 17 residues long. V lost 2 bases to trimming and J lost 8 bases; unmatched junction nucleotides: 16. CDR3: CASSQYPGQGKSGGYTF. The CDR3 nucleotides read TGTGCCAGCAGCCAATATCCTGGACAGGGCAAGTCTGGGGGCTACACCTTC.

The rearrangement joins TRBV27 to TRBJ2-4, with 8 bases fitting TRBD2. The germline CDR1 and CDR2 sequences are MNHEY and SMNVEV (reference sequence). V dropped 5 bases and J dropped 0; count of bases not matched to a gene: 6. The CDR3 is 16 amino acids. The chain's CDR3 is CASSLTSVLAKNIQYF. As DNA, the CDR3 is TGTGCCAGCAGTCTGACTAGCGTCTTAGCCAAAAACATTCAGTACTTC.

This chain uses TRBV5-4 with TRBJ2-5; TRBD1 might be the D (6 bases). This CDR3 has 14 amino acids. With 4 bases removed from V and 5 bases from J, the gap between germline ends came to 15 bases. Germline CDR1 SGHNT, CDR2 YYREEE (reference sequence). The CDR3 reads CASSTGGGGETQYF. The CDR3 DNA is TGTGCCAGCAGCACAGGTGGGGGCGGTGAGACCCAGTACTTC.

The rearrangement joins TRBV9 to TRBJ1-2; 11 nucleotides match TRBD1. The CDR3 covers 15 residues. The V segment lost 4 bases and the J segment 3 bases; nucleotides outside the gene matches: 5. CDR1 is SGDLS, CDR2 YYNGEE, per germline. Here the CDR3 reads CASSFGTGGDYGYTF. The CDR3 DNA follows: TGTGCCAGCAGCTTCGGGACAGGGGGAGACTATGGCTACACCTTC.

Notes on this clone: One junction end does not reproduce the germline sequence, and a read error may be involved. The chain uses TRBV19 and TRBJ1-2, with 7 bases that match TRBD1. Per germline, CDR1 LNHDA and CDR2 SQIVND (reference sequence). The CDR3 is made up of 11 amino acids. CDR3 bases: TGTGCCAGTAGTTCCCGGACAGGTTCCGATTTC. Translating gives CASSSRTGSDF.

This clone was recorded once. The rearrangement joins TRBV11-2 to TRBJ1-3; maybe TRBD1 (5 bases). V lost 2 bases and J lost 0, with 11 bases in between. The CDR3 totals 16 residues. Germline values: CDR1 SGHAT, CDR2 FQNNGV. The CDR3 reads CASSLRPGLSGNTIYF. The DNA for the CDR3 is TGTGCCAGCAGCTTAAGACCGGGACTCTCTGGAAACACCATATATTTT.

This rearrangement joins TRBV6-5 to TRBJ1-2, with D perhaps TRBD1 (6 bases). The CDR3 runs 13 residues. CDR1 is MNHEY, CDR2 SVGAGI, per germline. Trimming shortened V by 2 bases and J by 7 bases, and 11 bases separated the two germline ends. CDR3 region: CASSYIGQRGYTF. CDR3 nucleotides: TGTGCCAGCAGTTACATCGGACAGCGTGGCTACACCTTC.

The gene calls are TRBV5-4 and TRBJ1-1, with a weak D call TRBD1 (5 bases). The V end lost 0 bases, the J end lost 1 base, and 10 bases lay between the germline ends. The CDR3 is made up of 15 amino acids. The germline V gene has CDR1 SGHNT and CDR2 YYREEE (reference sequence). CDR3 protein: CASSLEQVENTEAFF. The CDR3 coding sequence is TGTGCCAGCAGCTTGGAACAGGTGGAGAACACTGAAGCTTTCTTT.

The chain recombines TRBV10-3 with TRBJ2-1; 8 bases line up with TRBD2. Germline CDR1 ENHRY, CDR2 SYGVKD. This CDR3 is built from 13 residues. J was trimmed by 10 bases and V by 6 bases; bases with no gene match: 8. CDR3 nucleotides: TGTGCCATCAGGGCGGGGGGACTAGGGGAGCAGTTCTTC. Amino acids: CAIRAGGLGEQFF.

The rearrangement joins TRBV24-1 to TRBJ1-2; a possible D gene is TRBD1 (6 bases). The germline V gene has CDR1 KGHDR and CDR2 SFDVKD. The CDR3 has 12 amino acids. V lost 6 bases, J lost 9 bases, and 13 bases lay in between. The CDR3 sequence is CATSTTGLSYTF. CDR3 coding DNA: TGTGCCACCAGTACTACAGGGTTGAGCTACACCTTC.

This chain uses TRBV5-1 with TRBJ1-1, with TRBD1 matching 11 bases. V lost 4 bases, J lost 0 bases, and 8 bases stayed unmatched. CDR1 is SGHRS and CDR2 is YFSETQ in the germline V gene. The CDR3 contains 17 residues. The CDR3 coding sequence is TGCGCCAGCAGCCCCGGACAGGGGGCCAGGGTGAACACTGAAGCTTTCTTT. Protein sequence: CASSPGQGARVNTEAFF. The whole variable domain, filled in from reference TRBV5-1 and TRBJ1-1, reads KAGVTQTPRYLIKTRGQQVTLSCSPISGHRSVSWYQQTPGQGLQFLFEYFSETQRNKGNFPGRFSGRQFSNSRSEMNVSTLELGDSALYLCASSPGQGARVNTEAFFGQGTRLTVV.

The chain uses TRBV4-1 and TRBJ1-2, with 10 bases matching TRBD1. In germline, CDR1 is MGHRA, CDR2 YSYEKL. V shed 0 bases, J shed 7 bases, and the junction held 11 bases outside the gene matches. The CDR3 has 17 residues. CDR3 residues: CASSQDPTGGARFGYTF. CDR3 in DNA: TGCGCCAGCAGCCAAGACCCGACAGGGGGCGCGAGATTTGGCTACACCTTC.

The chain carries TRBV6-5 and TRBJ2-7; 8 bases agree with TRBD2. Unmatched junction bases numbered 4, after V lost 0 bases and J lost 0 bases. The CDR3 extends over 16 amino acids. Germline V lookup: CDR1 MNHEY, CDR2 SVGAGI. Written as DNA, the CDR3 is TGTGCCAGCAGTTACTCAGCGGGGGACTACTCCTACGAGCAGTACTTC. It yields the protein CASSYSAGDYSYEQYF.

A few counts support this clone. The rearrangement uses TRBV5-1 and TRBJ1-1; D possibly corresponds to TRBD1 (6 bases). With 0 bases removed from V and 5 bases from J, the gap between germline ends came to 14 bases. Germline V lookup: CDR1 SGHRS, CDR2 YFSETQ. CDR3 size: 15 residues. The chain's CDR3 is CASSLGWGRRTEAFF. The CDR3 DNA is TGCGCCAGCAGCTTGGGGTGGGGGCGCCGGACTGAAGCTTTCTTT.

The chain uses TRBV25-1 and TRBJ1-2, with TRBD1 matching 10 bases. J was trimmed by 8 bases and V by 2 bases; bases with no gene match: 8. The CDR3 sequence is 15 residues long. Germline V gene lookup returns CDR1 MGHDK and CDR2 SYGVNS. CDR3 residues: CASSEPRDRGEGYTF. The CDR3 nucleotides are TGTGCCAGCAGTGAACCACGGGACAGGGGAGAAGGCTACACCTTC.

The CDR3 nucleotides are TGTGCCAGCAGCGCCGGGACAGGGACTCAGCCCCAGCATTTT. Residues: CASSAGTGTQPQHF. The V gene is TRBV2, the J gene TRBJ1-5; 9 bases are shared with TRBD1. The length of the CDR3 is 14 residues. Germline V gene data show CDR1 as SNHLY and CDR2 as FYNNEI. V was pared by 6 bases and J by 6 bases, with 6 bases of the junction left unmatched. The entire variable domain, with the rest obtained from reference TRBV2 and TRBJ1-5, is as follows: EPEVTQTPSHQVTQMGQEVILRCVPISNHLYFYWYRQILGQKVEFLVSFYNNEISEKSEIFDDQFSVERPDGSNFTLKIRSTKLEDSAMYFCASSAGTGTQPQHFGDGTRLSIL.

The CDR3 sequence is CASSTLRGLAGGLYNEQFF. CDR3 DNA: TGTGCCAGCAGCACCCTCAGGGGACTAGCGGGGGGCCTCTACAATGAGCAGTTCTTC. V and J are TRBV21-1 and TRBJ2-1; TRBD2, the D gene given by the table, was not confirmed from the DNA. TRBV21-1 is annotated as a pseudogene. This CDR3 comprises 19 residues.